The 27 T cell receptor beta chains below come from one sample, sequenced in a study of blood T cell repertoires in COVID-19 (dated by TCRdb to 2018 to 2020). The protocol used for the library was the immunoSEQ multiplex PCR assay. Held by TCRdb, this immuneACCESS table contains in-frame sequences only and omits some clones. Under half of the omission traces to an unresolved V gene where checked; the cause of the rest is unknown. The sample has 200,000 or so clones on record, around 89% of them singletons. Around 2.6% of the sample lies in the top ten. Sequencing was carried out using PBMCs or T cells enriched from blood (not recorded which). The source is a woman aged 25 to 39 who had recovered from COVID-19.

The CDR3 region has the DNA TGTGCCAGCAGCCAAGACGAGACAGGGCCCTACGAGCAGTACTTC. Protein: CASSQDETGPYEQYF. The chain combines TRBV14 with TRBJ2-7, with TRBD1 matching over 7 bases. The germline V gene encodes CDR1 SGHDN and CDR2 FVKESK. This CDR3 contains 15 residues. The J segment lost 2 bases and the V segment lost 0 bases, leaving 4 bases of the junction unmatched.

CDR3 sequence (DNA): TGCAGCGTTATAACAGGCAATCAGCCCCAGCATTTT. Translating it yields CSVITGNQPQHF. The gene calls are TRBV29-1 and TRBJ1-5; no firm D call. V was pared by 5 bases and J by 2 bases, with 7 bases between. The CDR3 is 12 amino acids. Germline loops: CDR1 SQVTM, CDR2 ANQGSEA.

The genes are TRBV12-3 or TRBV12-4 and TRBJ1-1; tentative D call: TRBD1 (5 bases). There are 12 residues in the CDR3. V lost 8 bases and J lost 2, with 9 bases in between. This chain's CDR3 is CASGGSNTEAFF. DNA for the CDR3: TGTGCCAGCGGGGGGAGTAACACTGAAGCTTTCTTT.

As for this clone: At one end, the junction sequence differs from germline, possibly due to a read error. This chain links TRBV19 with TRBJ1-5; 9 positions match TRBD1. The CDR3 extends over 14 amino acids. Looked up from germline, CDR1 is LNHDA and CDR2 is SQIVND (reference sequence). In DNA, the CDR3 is TGTGCCAGTAGTCCAACAGGGGGCAACCAGCCCCAGCATTTT. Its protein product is CASSPTGGNQPQHF.

CDR3 DNA sequence: TGCAGCGCCGATGGGGACAGGGTTTTAGATACGCAGTATTTT. This gives the protein CSADGDRVLDTQYF. This chain joins TRBV29-1 and TRBJ2-3; TRBD1 agrees at 9 bases. Losses at the gene ends were 7 bases for V and 5 bases for J; bases not matched to a gene: 10. Germline CDR1 is SQVTM and CDR2 is ANQGSEA. The length of the CDR3 is 14 residues.

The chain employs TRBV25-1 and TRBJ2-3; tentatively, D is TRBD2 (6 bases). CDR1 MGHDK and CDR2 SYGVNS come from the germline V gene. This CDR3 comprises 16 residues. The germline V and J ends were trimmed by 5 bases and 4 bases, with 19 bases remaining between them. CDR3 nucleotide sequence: TGTGCCAGCAGTAGTTTTAGCGGCAGGTCTGCAGATACGCAGTATTTT. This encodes CASSSFSGRSADTQYF.

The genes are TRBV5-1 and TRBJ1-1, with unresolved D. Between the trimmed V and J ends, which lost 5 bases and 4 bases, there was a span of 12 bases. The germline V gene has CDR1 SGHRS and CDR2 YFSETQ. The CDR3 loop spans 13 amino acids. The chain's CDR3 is CASRVEVGTEAFF. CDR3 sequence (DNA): TGCGCCAGCAGAGTGGAGGTAGGCACTGAAGCTTTCTTT.

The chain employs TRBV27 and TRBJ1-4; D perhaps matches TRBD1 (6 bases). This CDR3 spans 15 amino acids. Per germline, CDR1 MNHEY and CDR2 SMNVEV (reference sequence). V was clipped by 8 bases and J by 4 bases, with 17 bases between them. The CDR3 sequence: CASAIPGHNNEKLFF. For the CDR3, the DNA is TGTGCCAGCGCAATCCCGGGACACAATAATGAAAAACTGTTTTTT.

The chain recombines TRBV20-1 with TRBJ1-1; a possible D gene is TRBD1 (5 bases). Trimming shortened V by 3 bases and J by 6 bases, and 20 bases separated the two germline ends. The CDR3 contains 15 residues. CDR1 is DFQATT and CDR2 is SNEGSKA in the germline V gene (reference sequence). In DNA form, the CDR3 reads TGCAGTGCTAGTATTGGGGCGCTAAAAAATTCTGAAGCTTTCTTT. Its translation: CSASIGALKNSEAFF.

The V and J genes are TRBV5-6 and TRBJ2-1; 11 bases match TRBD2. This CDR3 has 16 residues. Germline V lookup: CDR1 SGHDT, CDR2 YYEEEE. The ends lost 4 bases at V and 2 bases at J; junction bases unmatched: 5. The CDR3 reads CASSIGTSGAYNEQFF. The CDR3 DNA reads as TGTGCCAGCAGCATCGGGACTAGCGGCGCCTACAATGAGCAGTTCTTC.

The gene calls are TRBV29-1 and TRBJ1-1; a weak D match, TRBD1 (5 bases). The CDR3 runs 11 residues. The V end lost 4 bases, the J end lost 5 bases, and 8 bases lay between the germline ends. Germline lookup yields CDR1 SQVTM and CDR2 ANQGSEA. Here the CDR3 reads CSVVRGTEAFF. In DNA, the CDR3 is TGCAGCGTTGTACGGGGGACTGAAGCTTTCTTT.

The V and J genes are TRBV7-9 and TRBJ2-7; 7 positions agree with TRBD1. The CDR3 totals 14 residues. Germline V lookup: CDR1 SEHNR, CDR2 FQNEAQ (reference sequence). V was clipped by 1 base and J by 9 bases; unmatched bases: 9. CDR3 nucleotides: TGTGCCAGCAGCTTAGGTGGGGGACAGTCGGTGCAGTACTTC. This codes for CASSLGGGQSVQYF.

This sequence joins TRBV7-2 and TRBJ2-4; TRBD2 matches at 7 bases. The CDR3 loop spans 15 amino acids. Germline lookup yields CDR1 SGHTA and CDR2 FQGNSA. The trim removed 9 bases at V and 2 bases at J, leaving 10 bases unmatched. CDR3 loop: CARARERGSKNIQYF. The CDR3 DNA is TGTGCCAGAGCGCGGGAGCGGGGATCCAAAAACATTCAGTACTTC. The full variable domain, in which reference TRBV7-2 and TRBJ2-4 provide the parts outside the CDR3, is GAGVSQSPSNKVTEKGKDVELRCDPISGHTALYWYRQSLGQGLEFLIYFQGNSAPDKSGLPSDRFSAERTGGSVSTLTIQRTQQEDSAVYLCARARERGSKNIQYFGAGTRLSVL.

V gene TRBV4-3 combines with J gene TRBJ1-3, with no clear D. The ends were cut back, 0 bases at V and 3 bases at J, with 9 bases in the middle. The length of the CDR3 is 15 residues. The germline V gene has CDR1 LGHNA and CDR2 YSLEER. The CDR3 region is CASSQDPGGGNTIYF. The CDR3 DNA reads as TGCGCCAGCAGCCAAGATCCAGGTGGTGGAAACACCATATATTTT.

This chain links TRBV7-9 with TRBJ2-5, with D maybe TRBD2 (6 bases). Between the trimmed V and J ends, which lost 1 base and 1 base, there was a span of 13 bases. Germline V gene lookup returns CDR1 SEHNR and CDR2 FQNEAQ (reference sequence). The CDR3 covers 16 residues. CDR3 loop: CASSLVPWTIQETQYF. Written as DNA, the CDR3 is TGTGCCAGCAGCTTAGTTCCCTGGACTATCCAAGAGACCCAGTACTTC. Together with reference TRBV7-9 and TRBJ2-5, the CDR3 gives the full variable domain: DTGVSQNPRHKITKRGQNVTFRCDPISEHNRLYWYRQTLGQGPEFLTYFQNEAQLEKSRLLSDRFSAERPKGSFSTLEIQRTEQGDSAMYLCASSLVPWTIQETQYFGPGTRLLVL.

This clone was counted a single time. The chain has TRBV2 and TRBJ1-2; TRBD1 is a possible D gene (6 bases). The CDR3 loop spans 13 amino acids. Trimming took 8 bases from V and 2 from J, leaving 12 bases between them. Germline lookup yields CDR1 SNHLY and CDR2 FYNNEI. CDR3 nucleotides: TGTGCCAGCGAGGGGGACGGGAACTATGGCTACACCTTC. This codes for CASEGDGNYGYTF.

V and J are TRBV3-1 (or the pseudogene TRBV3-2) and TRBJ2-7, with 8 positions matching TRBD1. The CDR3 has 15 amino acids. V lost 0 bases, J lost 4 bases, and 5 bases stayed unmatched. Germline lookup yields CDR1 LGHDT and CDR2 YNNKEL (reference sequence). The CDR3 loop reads CASSQDTTGAYEQYF. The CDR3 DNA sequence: TGTGCCAGCAGCCAAGATACGACAGGGGCGTACGAGCAGTACTTC.

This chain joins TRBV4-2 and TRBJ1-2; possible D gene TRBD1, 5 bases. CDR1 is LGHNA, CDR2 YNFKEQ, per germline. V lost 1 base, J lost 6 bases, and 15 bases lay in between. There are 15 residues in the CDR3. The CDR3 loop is CASSQVSDGGNGYTF. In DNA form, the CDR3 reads TGTGCCAGCAGCCAAGTTTCGGACGGGGGGAATGGCTACACCTTC.

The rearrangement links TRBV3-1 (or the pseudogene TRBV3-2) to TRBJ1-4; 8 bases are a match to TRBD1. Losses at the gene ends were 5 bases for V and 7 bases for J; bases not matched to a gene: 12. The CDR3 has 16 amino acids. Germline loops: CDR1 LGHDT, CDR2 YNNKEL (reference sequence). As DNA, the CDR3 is TGTGCCAGCAGCTACGACGGACAGGGTGGATTTGAAAAACTGTTTTTT. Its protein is CASSYDGQGGFEKLFF.

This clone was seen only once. CDR3 region: CSVPGTGRTEAFF. The CDR3 region has the DNA TGCAGCGTCCCCGGGACAGGACGCACTGAAGCTTTCTTT. The chain couples TRBV29-1 to TRBJ1-1; the match to TRBD1 covers 8 bases. The CDR3 has 13 residues. With 6 bases clipped from V and 4 bases from J, the junction kept 7 bases outside the gene matches. CDR1 is SQVTM, CDR2 ANQGSEA, per germline.

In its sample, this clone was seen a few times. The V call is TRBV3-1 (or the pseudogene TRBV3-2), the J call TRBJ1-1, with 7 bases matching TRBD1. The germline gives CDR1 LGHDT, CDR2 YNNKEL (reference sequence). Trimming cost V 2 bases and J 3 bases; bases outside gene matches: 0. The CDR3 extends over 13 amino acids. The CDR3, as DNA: TGTGCCAGCAGCCAAACAGGGGACACTGAAGCTTTCTTT. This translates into CASSQTGDTEAFF.

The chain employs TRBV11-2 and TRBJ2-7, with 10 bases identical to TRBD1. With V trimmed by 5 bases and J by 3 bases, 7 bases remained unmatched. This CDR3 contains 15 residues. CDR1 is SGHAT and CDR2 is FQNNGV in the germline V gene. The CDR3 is CASSVSGTGVYEQYF. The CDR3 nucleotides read TGTGCCAGCAGCGTATCCGGGACAGGGGTCTACGAGCAGTACTTC.

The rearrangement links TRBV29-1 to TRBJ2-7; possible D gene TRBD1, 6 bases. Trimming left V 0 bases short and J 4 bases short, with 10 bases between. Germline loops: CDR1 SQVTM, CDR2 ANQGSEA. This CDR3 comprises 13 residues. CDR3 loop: CSVEEMQGYEQYF. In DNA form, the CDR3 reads TGCAGCGTTGAAGAGATGCAGGGGTACGAGCAGTACTTC.

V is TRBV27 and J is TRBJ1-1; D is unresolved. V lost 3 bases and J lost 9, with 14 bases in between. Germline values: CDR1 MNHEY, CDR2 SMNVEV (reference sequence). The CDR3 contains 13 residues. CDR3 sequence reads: CASSFSGWEKAFF. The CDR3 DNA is TGTGCCAGCAGTTTCTCCGGGTGGGAGAAAGCTTTCTTT.

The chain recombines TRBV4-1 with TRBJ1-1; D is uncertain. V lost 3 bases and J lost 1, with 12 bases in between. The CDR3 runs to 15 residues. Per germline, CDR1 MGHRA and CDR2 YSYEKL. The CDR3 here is CASSQVPRGNTEAFF. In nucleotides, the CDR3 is TGCGCCAGCAGCCAGGTTCCCCGGGGGAACACTGAAGCTTTCTTT.

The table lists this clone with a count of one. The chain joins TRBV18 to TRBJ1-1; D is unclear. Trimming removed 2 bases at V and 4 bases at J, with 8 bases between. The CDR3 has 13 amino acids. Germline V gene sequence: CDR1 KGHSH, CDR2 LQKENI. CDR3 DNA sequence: TGTGCCAGCTCACCAGGGGAGGGCACTGAAGCTTTCTTT. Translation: CASSPGEGTEAFF.

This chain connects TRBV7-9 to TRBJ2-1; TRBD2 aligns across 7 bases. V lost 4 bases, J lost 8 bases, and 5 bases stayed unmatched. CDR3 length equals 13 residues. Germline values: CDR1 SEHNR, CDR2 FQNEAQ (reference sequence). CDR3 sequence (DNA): TGTGCCAGCAGCTCTGGACTAGACCATGAGCAGTTCTTC. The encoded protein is CASSSGLDHEQFF.